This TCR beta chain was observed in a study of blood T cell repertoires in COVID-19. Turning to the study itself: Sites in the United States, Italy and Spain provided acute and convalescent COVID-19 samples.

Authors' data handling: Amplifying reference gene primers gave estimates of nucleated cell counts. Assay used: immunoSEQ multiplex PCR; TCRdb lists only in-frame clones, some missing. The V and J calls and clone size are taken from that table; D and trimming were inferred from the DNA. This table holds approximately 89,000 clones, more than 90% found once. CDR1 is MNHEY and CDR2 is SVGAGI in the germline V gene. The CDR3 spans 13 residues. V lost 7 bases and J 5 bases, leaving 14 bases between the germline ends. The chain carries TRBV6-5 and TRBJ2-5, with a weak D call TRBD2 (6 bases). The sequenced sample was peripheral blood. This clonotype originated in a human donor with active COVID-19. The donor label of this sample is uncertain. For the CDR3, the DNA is TGTGCCAGCATGCCAGCGGGTTTGGAGACCCAGTACTTC. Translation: CASMPAGLETQYF.